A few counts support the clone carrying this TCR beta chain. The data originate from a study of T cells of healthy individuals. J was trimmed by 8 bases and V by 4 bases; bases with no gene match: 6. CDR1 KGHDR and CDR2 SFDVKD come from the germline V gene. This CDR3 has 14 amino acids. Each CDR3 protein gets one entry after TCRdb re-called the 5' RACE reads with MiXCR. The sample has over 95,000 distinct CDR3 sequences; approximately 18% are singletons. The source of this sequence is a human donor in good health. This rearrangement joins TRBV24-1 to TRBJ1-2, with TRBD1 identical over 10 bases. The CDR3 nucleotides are TGTGCCACCAGTGACCAGACAGGGGGCTGGGGCTACACCTTC. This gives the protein CATSDQTGGWGYTF.